This T cell receptor beta chain was observed in a study of T cells in Graves' hyperthyroidism and ophthalmopathy (dated by TCRdb to about 2019). A note on the overall study: TCR V-J signatures able to tell the groups apart were searched for in a discovery cohort of some 100 patients, of whom approximately 40 had Graves' ophthalmopathy and about 60 had stable Graves' hyperthyroidism. Prospective prediction of ophthalmopathy was tested in an independent validation cohort of about 19 hyperthyroidism patients and some 17 patients who later progressed to ophthalmopathy. For training and testing, the 100 or so patients in the discovery cohort were randomly divided in a 7:3 ratio. In more than five Graves' hyperthyroidism patients, the study also compared T-cell repertoires from thyroid tissue with T-cell repertoires from blood. After blood sampling, hyperthyroidism patients were treated with methimazole at a starting dose of 30 mg daily, and ophthalmopathy patients were treated with high-dose intravenous methylprednisolone. The paper reports TCR Vbeta CDR3 sequencing of roughly 140 peripheral blood samples: fewer than 50 ophthalmopathy, some 80 hyperthyroidism and some 17 progressor patients. Beyond this particular receptor, the publication reports: In validation, the model predicted progression to ophthalmopathy with approximately 71% sensitivity and roughly 75% specificity, a median of about 6 months before onset. Most expanded thyroid clonotypes (frequency above 0.001) were also detected in blood, suggesting blood repertoires may reflect thyroid immune responses. No statistical method was used to fix the sample size in advance, and group allocation was not hidden from the investigators. In cross-validation, a model built on a 13 V-J signature told ophthalmopathy apart from stable hyperthyroidism with 85% to 90% sensitivity and roughly 83% specificity, and in testing the same model reached 80%/75%.

This clonotype was picked up many times. Which antigen it targets is not known. No qualities accompany the bases; no much larger clone lies one base away. Any patient with an uncontrolled infection, another autoimmune disease, pregnancy or lactation was excluded. Diagnoses were established on the basis of clinical symptoms, serum thyroxine and TRAb, thyroid ultrasound, and orbital computed tomography. Total RNA was extracted with Trizol reagent, and quality was checked on an Agilent 2100 Bioanalyzer. Unmatched junction bases come to 7, with V trimmed by 3 bases and J by 4 bases. The CDR3, cysteine through phenylalanine, is 15 amino acids long. Solely the CDR3 DNA is kept, with 45 bases framed from the first base. CDR1 and CDR2 were assigned from the germline V gene as SNHLY and FYNNEI. The TCR beta CDR3 regions were amplified from RNA transcripts. A first-round RT-PCR of the TCR CDR3 used the HTBI primer set with the Qiagen OneStep RT-PCR kit. Libraries were constructed in a second round of multiplex PCR, after which size selection and purification were performed. The libraries were sequenced on an Illumina HiSeq2000 using paired-end 100 bp reads. On the study's bioinformatics: SOAPnuke was used to process the raw data, removing reads that contained adapters or uncalled bases, had a mean Phred below 15, or lacked an exact match to the constant primer or identifier. High-quality paired reads were merged using COPE v1.2.5, and each unique nucleotide sequence was defined as a clonotype. Clonotypes were aligned to IMGT TRBV, TRBD and TRBJ reference segments using MiTCR v1.1. The analysis included only V-J combinations with a frequency above 0.0001, which together covered around 99% of the repertoires. A TCS score was defined as the ratio between F50 (clonal expansion) and ExV (chaos), using BLOSUM62-based TCRdist between CDR3 peptides within each V-J. Welch's t-statistics and random forest reduced some 510 V-J features to about 12, which were used in a naive Bayes classifier (R e1071). Thyroid-blood repertoire similarity was quantified with the Morisita-Horn index. The public reads were run again by TCRdb, first through fastp at Q25 and then through MiXCR, and only productive beta chains were kept. When rows share a CDR3 protein, they turn into one entry using the most common DNA and genes. TCRdb assigned the V and J calls; the authors' analysis was not used. The sample table records a few hundred thousand distinct CDR3 sequences; 46% of these occur just once. In total, the top ten clones hold around two fifths of the sample.

The TCR comes from an adult woman with Graves' disease, either hyperthyroidism or ophthalmopathy (not recorded which). Sequences were obtained from peripheral blood or thyroid tissue (not recorded which). The chain links TRBV2 with TRBJ1-2; TRBD1 lines up with 8 middle nucleotides. In nucleotides, the sequence is TGTGCCAGCAGTGACCTCAGGGGGCTAGGCTATGGCTACACCTTC. It codes for CASSDLRGLGYGYTF.